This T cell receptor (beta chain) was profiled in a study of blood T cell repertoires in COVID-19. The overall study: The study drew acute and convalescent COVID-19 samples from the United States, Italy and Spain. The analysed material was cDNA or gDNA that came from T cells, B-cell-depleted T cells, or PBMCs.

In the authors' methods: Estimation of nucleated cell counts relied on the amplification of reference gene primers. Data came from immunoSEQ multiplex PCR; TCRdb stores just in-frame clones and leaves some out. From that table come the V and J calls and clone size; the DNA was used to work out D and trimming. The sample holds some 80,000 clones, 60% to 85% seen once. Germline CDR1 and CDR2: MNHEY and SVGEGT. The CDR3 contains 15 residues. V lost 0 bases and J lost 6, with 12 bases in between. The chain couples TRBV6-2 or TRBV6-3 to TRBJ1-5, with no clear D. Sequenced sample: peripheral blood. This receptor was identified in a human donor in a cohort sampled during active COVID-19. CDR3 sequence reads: CASSYSLEGSQPQHF. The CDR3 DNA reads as TGTGCCAGCAGTTACTCTTTGGAGGGAAGTCAGCCCCAGCATTTT.